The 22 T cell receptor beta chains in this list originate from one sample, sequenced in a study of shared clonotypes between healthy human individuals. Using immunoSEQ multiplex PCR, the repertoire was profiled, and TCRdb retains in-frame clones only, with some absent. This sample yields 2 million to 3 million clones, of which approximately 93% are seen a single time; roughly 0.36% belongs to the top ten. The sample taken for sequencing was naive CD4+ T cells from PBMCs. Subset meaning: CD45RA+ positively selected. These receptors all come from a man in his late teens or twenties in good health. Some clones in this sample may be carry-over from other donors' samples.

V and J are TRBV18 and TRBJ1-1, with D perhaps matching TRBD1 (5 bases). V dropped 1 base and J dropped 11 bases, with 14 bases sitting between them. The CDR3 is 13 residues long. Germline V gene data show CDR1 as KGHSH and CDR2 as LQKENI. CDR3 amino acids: CASSPQGQARAFF. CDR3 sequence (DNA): TGTGCCAGCTCACCACAGGGGCAGGCGAGGGCTTTCTTT.

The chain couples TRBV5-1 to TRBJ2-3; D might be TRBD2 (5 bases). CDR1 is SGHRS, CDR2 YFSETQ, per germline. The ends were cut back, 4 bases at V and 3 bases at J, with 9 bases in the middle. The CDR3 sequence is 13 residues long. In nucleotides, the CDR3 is TGCGCCAGCAGCCCGGGGAGAACAGATACGCAGTATTTT. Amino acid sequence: CASSPGRTDTQYF.

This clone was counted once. CDR3 DNA: TGTGCCAGCAGTCCGCAGGGGGAGACCCAGTACTTC. Its protein product is CASSPQGETQYF. The rearrangement links TRBV27 to TRBJ2-5; TRBD1 is a possible D gene (6 bases). The CDR3 consists of 12 residues. Germline values: CDR1 MNHEY, CDR2 SMNVEV (reference sequence). V dropped 5 bases and J dropped 5 bases, with 9 bases sitting between them.

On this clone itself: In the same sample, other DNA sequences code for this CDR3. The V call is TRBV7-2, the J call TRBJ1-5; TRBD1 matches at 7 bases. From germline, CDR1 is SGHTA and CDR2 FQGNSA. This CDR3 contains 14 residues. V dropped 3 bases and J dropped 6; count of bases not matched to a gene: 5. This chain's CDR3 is CASSLSQGGQPQHF. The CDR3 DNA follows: TGTGCCAGCAGCTTGAGTCAGGGGGGTCAGCCCCAGCATTTT.

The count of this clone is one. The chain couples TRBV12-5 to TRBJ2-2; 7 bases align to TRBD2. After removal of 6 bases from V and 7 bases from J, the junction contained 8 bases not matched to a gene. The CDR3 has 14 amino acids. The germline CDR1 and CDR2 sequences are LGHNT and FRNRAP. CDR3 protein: CASGKSGMNGELFF. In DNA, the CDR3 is TGTGCTAGTGGGAAAAGCGGGATGAACGGGGAGCTGTTTTTT.

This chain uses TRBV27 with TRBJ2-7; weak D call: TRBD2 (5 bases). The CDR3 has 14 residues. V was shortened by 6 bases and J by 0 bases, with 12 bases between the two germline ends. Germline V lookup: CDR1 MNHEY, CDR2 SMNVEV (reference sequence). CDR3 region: CASSQSGSSYEQYF. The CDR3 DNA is TGTGCCAGCAGCCAGTCGGGGAGCTCCTACGAGCAGTACTTC.

The CDR3 region is CASSAGQKNIQYF. CDR3 DNA: TGTGCCAGCAGTGCGGGACAGAAAAACATTCAGTACTTC. V usage is TRBV25-1 and J usage is TRBJ2-4, with 7 nucleotides matching TRBD1. J lost 4 bases, V lost 4 bases, and 1 base had no gene match. Germline CDR1 reads MGHDK; CDR2 reads SYGVNS. There are 13 residues in the CDR3.

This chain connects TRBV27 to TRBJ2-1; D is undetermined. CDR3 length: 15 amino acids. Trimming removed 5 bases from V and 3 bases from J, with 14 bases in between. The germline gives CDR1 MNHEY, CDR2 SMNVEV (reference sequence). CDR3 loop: CASSRSGRFYNEQFF. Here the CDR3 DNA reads TGTGCCAGCAGTCGATCCGGACGGTTCTACAATGAGCAGTTCTTC.

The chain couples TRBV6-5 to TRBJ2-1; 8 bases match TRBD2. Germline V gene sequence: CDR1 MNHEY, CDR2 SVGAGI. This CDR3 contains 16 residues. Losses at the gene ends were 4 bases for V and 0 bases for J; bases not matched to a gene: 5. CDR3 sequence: CASSSRLASSYNEQFF. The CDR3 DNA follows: TGTGCCAGCAGTTCACGACTAGCGAGCTCCTACAATGAGCAGTTCTTC.

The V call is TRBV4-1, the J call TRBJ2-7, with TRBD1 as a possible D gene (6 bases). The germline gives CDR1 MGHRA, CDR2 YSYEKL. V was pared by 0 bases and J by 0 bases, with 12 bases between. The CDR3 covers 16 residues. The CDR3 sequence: CASSQEGRTDSYEQYF. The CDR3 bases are TGCGCCAGCAGCCAAGAGGGCAGGACAGACTCCTACGAGCAGTACTTC.

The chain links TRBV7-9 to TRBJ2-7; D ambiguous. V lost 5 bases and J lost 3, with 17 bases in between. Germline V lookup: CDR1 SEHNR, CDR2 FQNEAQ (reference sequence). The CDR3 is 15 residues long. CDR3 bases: TGTGCCAGCAGCCCGACATTCGGGCGACACTACGAGCAGTACTTC. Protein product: CASSPTFGRHYEQYF.

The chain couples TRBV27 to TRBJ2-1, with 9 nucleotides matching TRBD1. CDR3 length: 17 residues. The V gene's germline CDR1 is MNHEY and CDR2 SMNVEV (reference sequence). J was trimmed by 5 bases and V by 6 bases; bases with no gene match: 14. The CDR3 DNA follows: TGTGCCAGCAGCGACCCTCCCGGGACAGGGCAGAACAATGAGCAGTTCTTC. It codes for CASSDPPGTGQNNEQFF.

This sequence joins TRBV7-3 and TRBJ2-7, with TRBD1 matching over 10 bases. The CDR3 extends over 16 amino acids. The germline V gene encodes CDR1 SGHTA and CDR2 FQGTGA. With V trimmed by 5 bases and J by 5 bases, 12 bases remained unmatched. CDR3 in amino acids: CASSPSLGTGVHEQYF. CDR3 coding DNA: TGTGCCAGCAGCCCCTCTCTGGGGACAGGGGTCCACGAGCAGTACTTC.

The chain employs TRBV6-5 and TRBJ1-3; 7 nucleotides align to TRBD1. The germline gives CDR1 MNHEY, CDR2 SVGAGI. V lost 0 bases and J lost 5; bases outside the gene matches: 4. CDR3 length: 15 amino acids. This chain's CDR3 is CASSYSGTVRNTIYF. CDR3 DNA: TGTGCCAGCAGTTACTCCGGGACAGTAAGAAACACCATATATTTT.

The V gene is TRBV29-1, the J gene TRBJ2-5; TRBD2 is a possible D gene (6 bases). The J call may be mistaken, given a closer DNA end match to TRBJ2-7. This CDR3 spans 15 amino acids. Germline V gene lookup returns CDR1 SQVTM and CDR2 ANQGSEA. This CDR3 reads CSVEYKGLSSYEQYF. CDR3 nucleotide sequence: TGCAGCGTTGAATACAAGGGACTGAGCTCCTACGAGCAGTACTTC.

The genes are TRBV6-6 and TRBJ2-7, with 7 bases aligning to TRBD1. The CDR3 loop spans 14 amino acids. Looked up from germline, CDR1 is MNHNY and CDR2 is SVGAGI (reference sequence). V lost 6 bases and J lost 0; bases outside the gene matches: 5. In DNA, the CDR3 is TGTGCCAGCAGAATGGGACAGTCCTCCTACGAGCAGTACTTC. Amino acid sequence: CASRMGQSSYEQYF.

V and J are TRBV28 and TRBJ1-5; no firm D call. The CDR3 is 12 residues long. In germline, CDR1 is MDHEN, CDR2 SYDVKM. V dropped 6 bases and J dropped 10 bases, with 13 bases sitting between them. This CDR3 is CASSSPPGPQHF. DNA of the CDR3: TGTGCCAGCAGCTCCCCCCCCGGACCCCAGCATTTT. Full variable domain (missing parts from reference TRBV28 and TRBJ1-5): DVKVTQSSRYLVKRTGEKVFLECVQDMDHENMFWYRQDPGLGLRLIYFSYDVKMKEKGDIPEGYSVSREKKERFSLILESASTNQTSMYLCASSSPPGPQHFGDGTRLSIL.

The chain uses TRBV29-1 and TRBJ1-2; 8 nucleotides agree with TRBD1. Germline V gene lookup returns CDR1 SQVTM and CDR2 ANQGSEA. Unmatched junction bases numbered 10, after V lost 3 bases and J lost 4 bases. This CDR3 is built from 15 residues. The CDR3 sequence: CSVDDYGQGSYGYTF. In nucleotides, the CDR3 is TGCAGCGTTGACGACTACGGACAGGGATCCTATGGCTACACCTTC.

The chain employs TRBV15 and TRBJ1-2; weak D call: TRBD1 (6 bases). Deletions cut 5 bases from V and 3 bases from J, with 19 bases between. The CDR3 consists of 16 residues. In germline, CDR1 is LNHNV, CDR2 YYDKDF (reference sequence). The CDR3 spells CATSLRPGTTYYGYTF. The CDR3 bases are TGTGCCACCAGCCTCCGGCCGGGGACAACCTACTATGGCTACACCTTC.

The CDR3 spells CASSSSGLSGNTIYF. DNA of the CDR3: TGTGCCAGCAGCTCCAGCGGCCTCTCTGGAAACACCATATATTTT. The chain couples TRBV27 to TRBJ1-3; D not resolved. CDR3 length: 15 amino acids. The V gene's germline CDR1 is MNHEY and CDR2 SMNVEV (reference sequence). V lost 6 bases and J lost 0, with 12 bases in between.

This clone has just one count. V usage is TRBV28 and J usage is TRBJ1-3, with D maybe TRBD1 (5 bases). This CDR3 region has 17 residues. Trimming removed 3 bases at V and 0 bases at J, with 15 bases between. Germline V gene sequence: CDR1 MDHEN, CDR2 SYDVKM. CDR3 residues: CASSLGVVGFSGNTIYF. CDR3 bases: TGTGCCAGCAGTTTGGGGGTCGTGGGTTTCTCTGGAAACACCATATATTTT.

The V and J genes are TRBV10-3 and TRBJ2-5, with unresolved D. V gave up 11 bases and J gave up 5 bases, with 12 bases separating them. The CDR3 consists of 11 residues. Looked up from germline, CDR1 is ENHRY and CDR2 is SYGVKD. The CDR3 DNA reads TGTGCCGCCTCGCCTGGGGAGACCCAGTACTTC. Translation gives CAASPGETQYF.